Below, 19 T cell receptor beta chains from the same sample are listed, as sequenced in a study of blood T cell repertoires in COVID-19. Here immunoSEQ multiplex PCR was the method, and the copy in TCRdb shows in-frame clones only, minus some. The sample lists nearly 100,000 clones; approximately 86% were seen once. The sample was peripheral blood. The receptors here all came from a man aged 80 or over with acute or convalescent COVID-19.

The V and J genes are TRBV5-1 and TRBJ1-3; 7 positions match TRBD1. The CDR3 contains 17 residues. V trimming: 4 bases; J trimming: 0 bases; junction bases outside the gene matches: 10. The germline V gene encodes CDR1 SGHRS and CDR2 YFSETQ. In DNA, the CDR3 is TGCGCCAGCAGCCCCCGACAGGGTCCAGGCTCTGGAAACACCATATATTTT. It translates to CASSPRQGPGSGNTIYF.

The chain carries TRBV11-2 and TRBJ1-2, with D tentatively TRBD1 (5 bases). This CDR3 has 15 amino acids. Germline values: CDR1 SGHAT, CDR2 FQNNGV. The germline V and J ends were trimmed by 5 bases and 3 bases, with 16 bases remaining between them. CDR3 region: CASSEGRGFYYGYTF. In nucleotides, the CDR3 is TGTGCCAGCAGCGAGGGGCGGGGGTTCTACTATGGCTACACCTTC.

The rearrangement links TRBV6-5 to TRBJ2-7, with TRBD2 matching 10 bases. This CDR3 is 15 amino acids long. The germline gives CDR1 MNHEY, CDR2 SVGAGI. The ends lost 6 bases at V and 5 bases at J; junction bases unmatched: 10. CDR3 sequence reads: CASRSSGRANHEQYF. CDR3 sequence (DNA): TGTGCCAGCAGATCAAGCGGGAGGGCCAACCACGAGCAGTACTTC.

The CDR3 DNA reads TGTGCCAGCAGTTCAGTACTGGTACTAAATGAGCAGTTCTTC. As protein: CASSSVLVLNEQFF. The J gene is TRBJ2-1, the V gene TRBV28; D remains unclear. V was shortened by 4 bases and J by 7 bases, with 14 bases between the two germline ends. There are 14 residues in the CDR3. The germline CDR1 and CDR2 sequences are MDHEN and SYDVKM.

The chain links TRBV2 to TRBJ1-2; no clear D gene. The ends were cut back, 2 bases at V and 7 bases at J, with 11 bases in the middle. Germline-derived CDR1 and CDR2 are SNHLY and FYNNEI. This CDR3 has 13 residues. CDR3 protein: CASSELQPSGYTF. In DNA form, the CDR3 reads TGTGCCAGCAGTGAACTACAGCCCAGTGGCTACACCTTC.

The rearrangement joins TRBV5-4 to TRBJ1-1, with 7 bases fitting TRBD1. In germline, CDR1 is SGHNT, CDR2 YYREEE (reference sequence). This CDR3 has 14 amino acids. Unmatched junction bases numbered 3, after V lost 3 bases and J lost 1 base. The DNA of the CDR3 is TGTGCCAGCAGCTCGGGACAGAGGAACACTGAAGCTTTCTTT. It encodes CASSSGQRNTEAFF.

V usage is TRBV30 and J usage is TRBJ2-1; possibly TRBD1 for D (5 bases). Germline V gene lookup returns CDR1 GTSNPN and CDR2 SVGIG (reference sequence). The CDR3 consists of 12 residues. Trimming removed 5 bases from V and 4 bases from J, with 9 bases in between. CDR3 in amino acids: CAWHDSYNEQFF. DNA for the CDR3: TGTGCCTGGCACGACAGTTACAATGAGCAGTTCTTC.

The chain carries TRBV27 and TRBJ1-5; D is undetermined. From germline, CDR1 is MNHEY and CDR2 SMNVEV (reference sequence). CDR3 length: 17 amino acids. Trimming shortened V by 0 bases and J by 1 base, and 13 bases separated the two germline ends. CDR3 residues: CASSLSTFWRSNQPQHF. In DNA, the CDR3 is TGTGCCAGCAGTTTATCGACTTTTTGGCGAAGCAATCAGCCCCAGCATTTT.

V and J are TRBV9 and TRBJ2-7, with TRBD1 matching over 9 bases. With 2 bases clipped from V and 2 bases from J, the junction kept 5 bases outside the gene matches. The germline gives CDR1 SGDLS, CDR2 YYNGEE. The CDR3 runs 15 residues. CDR3 sequence: CASSVSGTGTYEQYF. CDR3 DNA: TGTGCCAGCAGCGTGTCCGGGACAGGGACCTACGAGCAGTACTTC.

V and J are TRBV18 and TRBJ1-1; D is unclear. V was pared by 3 bases and J by 1 base, with 9 bases between. The germline V gene encodes CDR1 KGHSH and CDR2 LQKENI. CDR3 size: 14 residues. The CDR3 DNA reads TGTGCCAGCTCACCTCTAAGCGGGAACACTGAAGCTTTCTTT. Protein: CASSPLSGNTEAFF. The full variable domain, its missing parts supplied by reference TRBV18 and TRBJ1-1, is NAGVMQNPRHLVRRRGQEARLRCSPMKGHSHVYWYRQLPEEGLKFMVYLQKENIIDESGMPKERFSAEFPKEGPSILRIQQVVRGDSAAYFCASSPLSGNTEAFFGQGTRLTVV.

This chain links TRBV7-2 with TRBJ2-3; the match to TRBD2 covers 10 bases. Germline V lookup: CDR1 SGHTA, CDR2 FQGNSA. Unmatched junction bases numbered 7, after V lost 5 bases and J lost 2 bases. The length of the CDR3 is 16 residues. The CDR3 DNA is TGTGCCAGCAGCAATCTAGCGGGAGTGCCCACAGATACGCAGTATTTT. This translates into CASSNLAGVPTDTQYF. Full variable domain (remainder filled in from reference TRBV7-2 and TRBJ2-3): GAGVSQSPSNKVTEKGKDVELRCDPISGHTALYWYRQSLGQGLEFLIYFQGNSAPDKSGLPSDRFSAERTGGSVSTLTIQRTQQEDSAVYLCASSNLAGVPTDTQYFGPGTRLTVL.

The chain couples TRBV11-3 to TRBJ2-1; TRBD2 matches at 11 bases. The CDR3 runs 17 residues. Germline assignment: CDR1 SGHNT and CDR2 YENEEA. Germline trimming cut 5 bases from V and 5 bases from J; bases unmatched to any gene: 11. This chain's CDR3 is CASSKTSGSPPDNEQFF. The CDR3 nucleotides are TGTGCCAGCAGCAAAACTAGCGGGAGCCCCCCTGACAATGAGCAGTTCTTC. The entire variable domain, with the rest obtained from reference TRBV11-3 and TRBJ2-1, is as follows: EAGVVQSPRYKIIEKKQPVAFWCNPISGHNTLYWYLQNLGQGPELLIRYENEEAVDDSQLPKDRFSAERLKGVDSTLKIQPAELGDSAVYLCASSKTSGSPPDNEQFFGPGTRLTVL.

The rearrangement joins TRBV2 to TRBJ1-2; TRBD1 agrees at 8 bases. This CDR3 comprises 14 residues. Germline values: CDR1 SNHLY, CDR2 FYNNEI. V was pared by 3 bases and J by 6 bases, with 6 bases of the junction left unmatched. CDR3 protein: CASSDRGRIDGYTF. The CDR3 nucleotides are TGTGCCAGCAGTGACAGGGGGCGCATAGATGGCTACACCTTC.

This chain uses TRBV10-3 with TRBJ1-6; D possibly corresponds to TRBD1 (5 bases). Germline V CDR1 and CDR2: ENHRY, SYGVKD. The CDR3 has 14 amino acids. Deletions cut 8 bases from V and 6 bases from J, with 14 bases between. The CDR3 sequence: CAIRRDSINSPLHF. The CDR3 region has the DNA TGTGCCATCCGCCGGGACTCCATTAATTCACCCCTCCACTTT.

The chain uses TRBV29-1 and TRBJ1-5; D might be TRBD1 (5 bases). V lost 4 bases and J 1 base, leaving 8 bases between the germline ends. The CDR3 runs to 13 residues. The germline CDR1 and CDR2 sequences are SQVTM and ANQGSEA. The CDR3 DNA reads as TGCAGCGTTGCCGGACAAAGCAATCAGCCCCAGCATTTT. It specifies CSVAGQSNQPQHF.

V is TRBV7-3 and J is TRBJ2-3; 12 bases map to TRBD2. After removal of 5 bases from V and 0 bases from J, the junction contained 9 bases not matched to a gene. Per the germline V gene, CDR1 is SGHTA and CDR2 is FQGTGA. The CDR3 spans 18 residues. The CDR3 DNA reads TGTGCCAGCAGCCTTAAGACTAGCGGGAGATTTAGCACAGATACGCAGTATTTT. It encodes CASSLKTSGRFSTDTQYF.

The genes are TRBV11-1 and TRBJ2-2, with TRBD1 matching 7 bases. CDR1 SGHAT and CDR2 FQDESV come from the germline V gene (reference sequence). The CDR3 totals 14 residues. V lost 9 bases, J lost 2 bases, and 6 bases stayed unmatched. The CDR3 DNA reads TGTGCCAGTAAGGGACAGCTAAACACCGGGGAGCTGTTTTTT. Translation gives CASKGQLNTGELFF.

This chain uses TRBV14 with TRBJ1-3, with D possibly matching TRBD1 (5 bases). V was shortened by 4 bases and J by 3 bases, with 7 bases between the two germline ends. This CDR3 is 13 amino acids long. Looked up from germline, CDR1 is SGHDN and CDR2 is FVKESK. CDR3 in amino acids: CASSRGLGNTIYF. The CDR3 DNA reads TGTGCCAGCAGCCGGGGACTTGGAAACACCATATATTTT.

This chain connects TRBV2 to TRBJ2-7, with 9 nucleotides matching TRBD2. The V and J ends lost 7 bases and 5 bases, in that order; junction bases with no gene match: 12. The V gene's germline CDR1 is SNHLY and CDR2 FYNNEI. The CDR3 is 15 residues long. The CDR3 coding sequence is TGTGCCAGCAACTCTAGGGCAGGCGGGGGGGACGAGCAGTACTTC. Translating gives CASNSRAGGGDEQYF. Full variable domain (rest looked up from reference TRBV2 and TRBJ2-7): EPEVTQTPSHQVTQMGQEVILRCVPISNHLYFYWYRQILGQKVEFLVSFYNNEISEKSEIFDDQFSVERPDGSNFTLKIRSTKLEDSAMYFCASNSRAGGGDEQYFGPGTRLTVT.